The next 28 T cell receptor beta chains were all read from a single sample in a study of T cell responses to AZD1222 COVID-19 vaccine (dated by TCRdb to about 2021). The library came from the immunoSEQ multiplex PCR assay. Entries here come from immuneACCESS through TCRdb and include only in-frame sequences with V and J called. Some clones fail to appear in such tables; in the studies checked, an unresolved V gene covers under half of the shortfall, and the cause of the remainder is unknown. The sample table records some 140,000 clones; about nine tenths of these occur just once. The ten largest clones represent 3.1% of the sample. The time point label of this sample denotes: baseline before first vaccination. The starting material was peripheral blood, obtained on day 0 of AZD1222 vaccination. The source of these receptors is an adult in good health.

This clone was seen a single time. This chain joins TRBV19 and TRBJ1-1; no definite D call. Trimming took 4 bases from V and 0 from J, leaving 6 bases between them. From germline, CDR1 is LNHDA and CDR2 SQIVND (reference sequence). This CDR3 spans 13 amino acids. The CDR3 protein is CASSTPVNTEAFF. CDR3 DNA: TGTGCCAGTAGTACCCCAGTGAACACTGAAGCTTTCTTT.

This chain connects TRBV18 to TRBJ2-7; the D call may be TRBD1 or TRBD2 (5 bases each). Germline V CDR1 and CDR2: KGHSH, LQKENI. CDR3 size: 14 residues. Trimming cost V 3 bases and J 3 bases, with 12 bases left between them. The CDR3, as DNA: TGTGCCAGCTCACCCCAGGGACGGAACTACGAGCAGTACTTC. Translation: CASSPQGRNYEQYF.

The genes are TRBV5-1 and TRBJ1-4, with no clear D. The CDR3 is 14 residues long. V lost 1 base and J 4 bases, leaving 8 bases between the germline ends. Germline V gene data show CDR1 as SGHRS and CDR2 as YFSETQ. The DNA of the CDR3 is TGCGCCAGCAGCTTGAGCAGGTTTAATGAAAAACTGTTTTTT. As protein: CASSLSRFNEKLFF.

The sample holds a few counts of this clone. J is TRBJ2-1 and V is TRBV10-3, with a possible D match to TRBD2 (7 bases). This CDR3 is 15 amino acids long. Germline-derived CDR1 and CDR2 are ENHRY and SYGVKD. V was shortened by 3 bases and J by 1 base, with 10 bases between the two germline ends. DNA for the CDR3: TGTGCCATCAGTGAAGGGGGACTATCCTACAATGAGCAGTTCTTC. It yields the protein CAISEGGLSYNEQFF.

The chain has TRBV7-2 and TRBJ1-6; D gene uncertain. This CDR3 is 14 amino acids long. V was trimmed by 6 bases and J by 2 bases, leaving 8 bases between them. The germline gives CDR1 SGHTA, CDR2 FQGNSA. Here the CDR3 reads CASRPTPYNSPLHF. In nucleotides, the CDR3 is TGTGCCAGCAGACCAACACCCTATAATTCACCCCTCCACTTT.

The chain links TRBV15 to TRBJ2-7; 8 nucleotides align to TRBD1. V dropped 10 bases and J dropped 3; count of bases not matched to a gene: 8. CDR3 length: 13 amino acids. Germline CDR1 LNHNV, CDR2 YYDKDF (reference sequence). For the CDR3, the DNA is TGTGCCAGGACTCAGGGGGCAAACTACGAGCAGTACTTC. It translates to CARTQGANYEQYF.

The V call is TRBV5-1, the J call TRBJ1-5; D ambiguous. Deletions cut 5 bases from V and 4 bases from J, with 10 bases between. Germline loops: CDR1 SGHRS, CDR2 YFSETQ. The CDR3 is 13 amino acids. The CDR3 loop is CASRSAVNQPQHF. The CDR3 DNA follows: TGCGCCAGCAGGTCGGCAGTTAATCAGCCCCAGCATTTT.

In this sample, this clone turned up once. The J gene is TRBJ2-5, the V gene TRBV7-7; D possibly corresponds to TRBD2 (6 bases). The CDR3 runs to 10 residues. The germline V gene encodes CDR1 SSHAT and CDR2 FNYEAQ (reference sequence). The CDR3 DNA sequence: TGTGCTTGCGGGGAAGAGACCCAGTACTTC. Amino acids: CACGEETQYF.

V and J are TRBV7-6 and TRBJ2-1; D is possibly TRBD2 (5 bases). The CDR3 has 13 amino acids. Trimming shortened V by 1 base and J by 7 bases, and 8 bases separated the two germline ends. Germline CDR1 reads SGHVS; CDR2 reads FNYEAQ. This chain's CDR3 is CASSLGRENEQFF. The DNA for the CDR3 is TGTGCCAGCAGCTTAGGTAGGGAGAATGAGCAGTTCTTC.

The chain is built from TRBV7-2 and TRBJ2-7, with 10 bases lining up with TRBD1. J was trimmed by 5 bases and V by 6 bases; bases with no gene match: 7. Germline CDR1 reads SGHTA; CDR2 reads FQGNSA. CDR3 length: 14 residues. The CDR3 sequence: CASRRGTGVNEQYF. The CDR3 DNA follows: TGTGCCAGCAGGCGTGGGACAGGGGTTAACGAGCAGTACTTC.

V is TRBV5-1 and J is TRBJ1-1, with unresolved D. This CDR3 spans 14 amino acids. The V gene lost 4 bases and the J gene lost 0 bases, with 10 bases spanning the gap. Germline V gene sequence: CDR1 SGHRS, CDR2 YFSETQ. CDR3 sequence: CASSRLGMNTEAFF. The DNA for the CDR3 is TGCGCCAGCAGCCGATTGGGCATGAACACTGAAGCTTTCTTT.

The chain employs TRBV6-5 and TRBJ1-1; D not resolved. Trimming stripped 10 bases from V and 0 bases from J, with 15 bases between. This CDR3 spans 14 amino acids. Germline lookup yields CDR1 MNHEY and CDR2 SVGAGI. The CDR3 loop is CAIREQAMNTEAFF. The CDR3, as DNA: TGTGCCATCCGCGAGCAGGCTATGAACACTGAAGCTTTCTTT.

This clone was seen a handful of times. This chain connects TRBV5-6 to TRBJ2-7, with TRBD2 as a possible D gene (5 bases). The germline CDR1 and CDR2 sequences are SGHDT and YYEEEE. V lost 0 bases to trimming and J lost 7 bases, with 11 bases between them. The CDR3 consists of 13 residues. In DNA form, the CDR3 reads TGTGCCAGCAGCTTGGGGGAGTCTCGGGAGCAGTACTTC. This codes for CASSLGESREQYF.

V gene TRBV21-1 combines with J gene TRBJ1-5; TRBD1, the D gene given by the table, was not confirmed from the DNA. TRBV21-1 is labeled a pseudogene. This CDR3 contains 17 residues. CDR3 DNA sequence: TGTGCCAGCAGCAAGGGGGACAGGGTGAAGGGCAATCAGCCCCAGCATTTT. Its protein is CASSKGDRVKGNQPQHF.

CDR3 bases: TGCGCCAGCAGCCAAGCTTGGGACTCCTCCTACGAGCAGTACTTC. As protein: CASSQAWDSSYEQYF. V is TRBV4-1 and J is TRBJ2-7, with D maybe TRBD2 (6 bases). CDR1 MGHRA and CDR2 YSYEKL come from the germline V gene. V was shortened by 1 base and J by 0 bases, with 10 bases between the two germline ends. The CDR3 is 15 amino acids.

CDR3 protein: CASSQVADVGYGYTF. The CDR3 DNA reads as TGCGCCAGCAGCCAAGTCGCGGATGTGGGCTATGGCTACACCTTC. The V call is TRBV4-3, the J call TRBJ1-2; D uncertain. V lost 1 base and J 4 bases, leaving 13 bases between the germline ends. The CDR3 contains 15 residues. Germline-derived CDR1 and CDR2 are LGHNA and YSLEER.

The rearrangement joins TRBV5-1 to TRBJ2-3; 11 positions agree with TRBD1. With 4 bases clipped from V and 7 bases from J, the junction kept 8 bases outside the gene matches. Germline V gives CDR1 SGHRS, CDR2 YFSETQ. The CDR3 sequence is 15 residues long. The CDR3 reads CASSRGQGAGNTQYF. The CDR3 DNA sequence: TGCGCCAGCAGCAGAGGACAGGGGGCCGGAAATACGCAGTATTTT.

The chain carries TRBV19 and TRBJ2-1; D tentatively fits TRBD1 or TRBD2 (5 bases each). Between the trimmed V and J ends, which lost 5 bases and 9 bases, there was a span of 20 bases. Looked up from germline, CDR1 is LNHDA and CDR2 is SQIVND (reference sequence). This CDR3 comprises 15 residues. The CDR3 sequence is CASSPFISGTLEQFF. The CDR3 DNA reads TGTGCCAGTAGTCCGTTTATTTCCGGGACCCTTGAGCAGTTCTTC.

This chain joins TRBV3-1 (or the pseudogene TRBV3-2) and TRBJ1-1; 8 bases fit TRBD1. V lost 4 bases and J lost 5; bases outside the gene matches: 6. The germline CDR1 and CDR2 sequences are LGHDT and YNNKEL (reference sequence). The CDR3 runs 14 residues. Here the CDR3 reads CASSPTGEGTEAFF. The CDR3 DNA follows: TGTGCCAGCAGCCCGACAGGGGAGGGGACTGAAGCTTTCTTT.

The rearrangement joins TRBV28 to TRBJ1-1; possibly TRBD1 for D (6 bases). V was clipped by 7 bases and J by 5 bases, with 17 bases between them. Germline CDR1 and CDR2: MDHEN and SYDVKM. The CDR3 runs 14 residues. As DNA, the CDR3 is TGTGCCAGCACCCTACAGGGACGTAGGACTGAAGCTTTCTTT. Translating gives CASTLQGRRTEAFF.

CDR3 loop: CASSLGLAGGSTDTQYF. As DNA, the CDR3 is TGTGCCAGCAGCTTAGGGTTAGCGGGGGGAAGCACAGATACGCAGTATTTT. The chain joins TRBV11-3 to TRBJ2-3; the match to TRBD2 covers 10 bases. Germline lookup yields CDR1 SGHNT and CDR2 YENEEA. This CDR3 has 17 amino acids. The trim removed 1 base at V and 0 bases at J, leaving 4 bases unmatched.

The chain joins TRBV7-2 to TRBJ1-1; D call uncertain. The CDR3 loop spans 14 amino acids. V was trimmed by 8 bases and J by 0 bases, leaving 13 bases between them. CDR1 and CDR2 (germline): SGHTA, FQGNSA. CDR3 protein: CASGLDGLNTEAFF. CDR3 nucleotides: TGTGCCAGCGGACTGGACGGATTGAACACTGAAGCTTTCTTT.

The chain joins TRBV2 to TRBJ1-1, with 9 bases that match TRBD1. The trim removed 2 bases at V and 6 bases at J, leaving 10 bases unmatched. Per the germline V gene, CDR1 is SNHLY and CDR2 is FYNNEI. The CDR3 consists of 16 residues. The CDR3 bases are TGTGCCAGCAGTGAATTTCTGGGACAGGGAGGGTCTGAAGCTTTCTTT. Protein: CASSEFLGQGGSEAFF.

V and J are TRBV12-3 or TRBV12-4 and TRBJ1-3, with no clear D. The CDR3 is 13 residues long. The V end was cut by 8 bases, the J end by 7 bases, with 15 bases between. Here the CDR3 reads CASHVLTGNTIYF. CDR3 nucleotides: TGTGCCAGCCATGTCCTGACCGGGAACACCATATATTTT.

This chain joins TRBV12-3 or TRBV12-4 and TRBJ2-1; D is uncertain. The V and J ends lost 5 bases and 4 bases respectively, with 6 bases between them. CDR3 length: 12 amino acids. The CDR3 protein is CASSPNYNEQFF. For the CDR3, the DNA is TGTGCCAGCAGTCCAAATTACAATGAGCAGTTCTTC.

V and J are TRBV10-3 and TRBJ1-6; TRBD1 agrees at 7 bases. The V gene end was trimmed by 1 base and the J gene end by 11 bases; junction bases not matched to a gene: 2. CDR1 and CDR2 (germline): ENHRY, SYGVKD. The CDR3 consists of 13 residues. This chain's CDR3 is CAISELQGAPLHF. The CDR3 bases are TGTGCCATCAGTGAGTTGCAGGGGGCACCCCTCCACTTT.

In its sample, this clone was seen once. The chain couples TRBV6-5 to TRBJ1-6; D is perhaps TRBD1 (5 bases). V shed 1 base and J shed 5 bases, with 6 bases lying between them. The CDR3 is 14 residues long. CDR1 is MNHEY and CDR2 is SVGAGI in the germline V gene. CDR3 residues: CASSYLQDNSPLHF. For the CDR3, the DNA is TGTGCCAGCAGTTACTTACAGGATAATTCACCCCTCCACTTT.

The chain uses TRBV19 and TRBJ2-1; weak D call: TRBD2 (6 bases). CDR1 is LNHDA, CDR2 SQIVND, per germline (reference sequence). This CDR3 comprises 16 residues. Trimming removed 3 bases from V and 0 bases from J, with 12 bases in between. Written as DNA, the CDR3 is TGTGCCAGTAGTATCAGCGGCGGGAACTCCTACAATGAGCAGTTCTTC. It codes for CASSISGGNSYNEQFF.